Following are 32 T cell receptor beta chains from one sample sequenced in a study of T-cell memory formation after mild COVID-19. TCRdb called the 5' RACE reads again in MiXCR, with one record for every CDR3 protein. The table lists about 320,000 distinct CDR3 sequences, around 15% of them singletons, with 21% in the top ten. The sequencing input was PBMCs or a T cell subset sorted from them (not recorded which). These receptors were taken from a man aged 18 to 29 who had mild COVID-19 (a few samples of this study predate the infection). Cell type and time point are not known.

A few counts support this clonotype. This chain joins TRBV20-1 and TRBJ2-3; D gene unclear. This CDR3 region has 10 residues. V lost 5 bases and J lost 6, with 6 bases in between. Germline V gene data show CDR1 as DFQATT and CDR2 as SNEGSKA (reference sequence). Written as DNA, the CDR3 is TGCAGTGCTGAAGGGGATACGCAGTATTTT. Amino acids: CSAEGDTQYF.

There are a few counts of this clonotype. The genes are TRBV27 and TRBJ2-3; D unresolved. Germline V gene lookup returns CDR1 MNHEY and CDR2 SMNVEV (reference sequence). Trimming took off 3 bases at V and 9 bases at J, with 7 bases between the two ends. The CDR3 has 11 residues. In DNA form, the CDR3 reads TGTGCCAGCAGTTTTGGGGTGACGCAGTATTTT. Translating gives CASSFGVTQYF.

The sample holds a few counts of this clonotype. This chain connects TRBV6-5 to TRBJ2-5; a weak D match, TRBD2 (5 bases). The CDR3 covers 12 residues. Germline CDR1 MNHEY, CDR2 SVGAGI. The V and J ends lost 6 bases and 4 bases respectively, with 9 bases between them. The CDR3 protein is CASRGVSETQYF. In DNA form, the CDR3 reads TGTGCCAGCAGGGGAGTTTCAGAGACCCAGTACTTC.

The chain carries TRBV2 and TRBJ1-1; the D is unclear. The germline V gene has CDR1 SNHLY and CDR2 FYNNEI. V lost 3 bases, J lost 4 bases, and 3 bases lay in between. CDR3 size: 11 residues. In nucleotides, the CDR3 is TGTGCCAGCAGTGATCCCACTGAAGCTTTCTTT. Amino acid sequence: CASSDPTEAFF.

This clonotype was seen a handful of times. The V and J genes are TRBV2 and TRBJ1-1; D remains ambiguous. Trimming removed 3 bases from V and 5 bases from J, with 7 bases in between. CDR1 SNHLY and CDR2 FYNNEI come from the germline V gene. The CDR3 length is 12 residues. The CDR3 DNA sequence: TGTGCCAGCAGTGAGAGTGGGACTGAAGCTTTCTTT. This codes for CASSESGTEAFF.

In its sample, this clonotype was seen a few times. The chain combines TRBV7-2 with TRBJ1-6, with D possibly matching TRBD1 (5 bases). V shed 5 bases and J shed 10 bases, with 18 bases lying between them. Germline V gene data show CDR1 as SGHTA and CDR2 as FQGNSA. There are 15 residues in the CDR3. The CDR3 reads CASSATGTSPSPLHF. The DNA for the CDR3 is TGTGCCAGCAGCGCGACCGGGACCAGCCCATCACCCCTCCACTTT.

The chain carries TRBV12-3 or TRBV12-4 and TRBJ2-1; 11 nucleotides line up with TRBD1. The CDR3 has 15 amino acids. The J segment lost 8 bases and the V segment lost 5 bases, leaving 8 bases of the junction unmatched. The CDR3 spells CASSTGTGGLDEQFF. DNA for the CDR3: TGTGCCAGCAGTACCGGGACAGGGGGATTGGATGAGCAGTTCTTC.

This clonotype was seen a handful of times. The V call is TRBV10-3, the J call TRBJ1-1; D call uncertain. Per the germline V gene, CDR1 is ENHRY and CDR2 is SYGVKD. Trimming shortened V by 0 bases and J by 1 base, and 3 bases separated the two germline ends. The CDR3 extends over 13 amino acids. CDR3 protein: CAISESQNTEAFF. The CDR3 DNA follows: TGTGCCATCAGTGAGTCACAGAACACTGAAGCTTTCTTT.

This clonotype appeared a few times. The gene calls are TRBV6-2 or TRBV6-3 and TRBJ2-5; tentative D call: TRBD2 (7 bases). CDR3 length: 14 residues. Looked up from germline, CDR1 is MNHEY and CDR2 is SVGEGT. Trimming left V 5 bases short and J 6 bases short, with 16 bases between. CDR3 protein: CASSKGGASQTQYF. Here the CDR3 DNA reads TGTGCCAGCAGTAAGGGGGGGGCGTCACAGACCCAGTACTTC.

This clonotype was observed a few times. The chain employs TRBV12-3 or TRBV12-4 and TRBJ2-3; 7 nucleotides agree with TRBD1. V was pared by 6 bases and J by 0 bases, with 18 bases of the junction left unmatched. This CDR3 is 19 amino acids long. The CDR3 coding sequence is TGTGCCAGCAGCTCCGGGACAGCGAACCTCCAAATTAGCACAGATACGCAGTATTTT. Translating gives CASSSGTANLQISTDTQYF.

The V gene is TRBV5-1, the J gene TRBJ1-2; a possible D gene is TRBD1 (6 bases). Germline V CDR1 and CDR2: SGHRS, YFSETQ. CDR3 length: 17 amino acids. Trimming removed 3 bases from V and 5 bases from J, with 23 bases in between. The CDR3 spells CASSSRGAAFGIYGYTF. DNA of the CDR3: TGCGCCAGCAGCTCCCGGGGGGCAGCCTTCGGGATATATGGCTACACCTTC.

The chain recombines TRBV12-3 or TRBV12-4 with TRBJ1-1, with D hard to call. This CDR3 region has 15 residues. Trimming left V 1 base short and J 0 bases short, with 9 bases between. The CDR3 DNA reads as TGTGCCAGCAGTTTAGGAGGCCGGATGAACACTGAAGCTTTCTTT. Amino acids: CASSLGGRMNTEAFF.

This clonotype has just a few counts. CDR3 protein: CASSLGTGIAEKLFF. For the CDR3, the DNA is TGCGCCAGCAGCTTGGGCACGGGCATTGCTGAAAAACTGTTTTTT. The chain has TRBV5-1 and TRBJ1-4; D not resolved. The CDR3 spans 15 residues. Trimming took off 0 bases at V and 7 bases at J, with 13 bases between the two ends. Per germline, CDR1 SGHRS and CDR2 YFSETQ.

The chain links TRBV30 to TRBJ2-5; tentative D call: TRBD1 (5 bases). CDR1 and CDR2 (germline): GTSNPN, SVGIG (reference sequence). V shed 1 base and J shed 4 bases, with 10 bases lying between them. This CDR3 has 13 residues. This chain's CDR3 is CAWSGTGTETQYF. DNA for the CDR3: TGTGCCTGGAGTGGAACAGGTACAGAGACCCAGTACTTC.

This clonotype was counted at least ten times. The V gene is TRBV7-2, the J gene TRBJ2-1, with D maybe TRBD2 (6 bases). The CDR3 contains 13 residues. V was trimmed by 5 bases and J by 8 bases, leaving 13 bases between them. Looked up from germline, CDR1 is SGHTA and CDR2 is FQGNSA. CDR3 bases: TGTGCCAGCAGCATCCTAGCGTTGGATGAGCAGTTCTTC. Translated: CASSILALDEQFF.

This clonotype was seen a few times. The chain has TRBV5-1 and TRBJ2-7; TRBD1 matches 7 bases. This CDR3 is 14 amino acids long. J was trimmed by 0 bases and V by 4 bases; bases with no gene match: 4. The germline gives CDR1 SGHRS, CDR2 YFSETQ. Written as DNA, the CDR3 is TGCGCCAGCAGCCCCTGGGACAGCTCCTACGAGCAGTACGTC. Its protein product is CASSPWDSSYEQYV.

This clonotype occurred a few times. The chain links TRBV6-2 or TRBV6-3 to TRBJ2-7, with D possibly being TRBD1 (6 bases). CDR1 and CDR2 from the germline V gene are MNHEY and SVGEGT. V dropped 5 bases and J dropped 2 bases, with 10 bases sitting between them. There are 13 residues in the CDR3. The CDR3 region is CASSTGTTYEQYV. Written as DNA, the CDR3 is TGTGCCAGCAGTACCGGGACAACCTACGAGCAGTACGTC.

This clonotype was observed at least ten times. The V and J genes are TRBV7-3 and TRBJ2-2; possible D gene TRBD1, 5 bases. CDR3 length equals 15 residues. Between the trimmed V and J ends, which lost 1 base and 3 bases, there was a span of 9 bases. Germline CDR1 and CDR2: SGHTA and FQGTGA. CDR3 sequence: CASSLRGTDTGELFF. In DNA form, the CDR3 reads TGTGCCAGCAGCTTAAGGGGCACAGACACCGGGGAGCTGTTTTTT.

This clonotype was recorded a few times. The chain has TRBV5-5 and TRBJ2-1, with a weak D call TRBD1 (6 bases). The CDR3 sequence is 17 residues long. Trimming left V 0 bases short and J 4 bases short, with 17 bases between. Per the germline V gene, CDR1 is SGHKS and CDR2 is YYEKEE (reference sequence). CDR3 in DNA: TGTGCCAGCAGCTTGGCCGAGGCAGGGGTGCAGTACAATGAGCAGTTCTTC. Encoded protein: CASSLAEAGVQYNEQFF.

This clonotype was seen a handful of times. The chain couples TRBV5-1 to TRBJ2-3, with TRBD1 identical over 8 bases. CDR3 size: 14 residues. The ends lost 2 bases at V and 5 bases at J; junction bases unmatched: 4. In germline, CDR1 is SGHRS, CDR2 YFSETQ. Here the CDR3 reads CASSFGQGGDTQYF. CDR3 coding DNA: TGCGCCAGCAGCTTTGGACAGGGAGGAGATACGCAGTATTTT.

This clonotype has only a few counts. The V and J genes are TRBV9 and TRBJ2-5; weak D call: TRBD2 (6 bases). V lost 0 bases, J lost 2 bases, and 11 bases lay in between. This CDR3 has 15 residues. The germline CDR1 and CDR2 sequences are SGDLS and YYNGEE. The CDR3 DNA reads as TGTGCCAGCAGCGTAGCTTGGGGGGATCAAGAGACCCAGTACTTC. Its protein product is CASSVAWGDQETQYF.

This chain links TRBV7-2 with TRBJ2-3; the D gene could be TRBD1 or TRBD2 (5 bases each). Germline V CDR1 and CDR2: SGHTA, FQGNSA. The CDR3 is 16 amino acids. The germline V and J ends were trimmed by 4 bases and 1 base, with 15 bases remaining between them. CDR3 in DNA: TGTGCCAGCAGCTCGGCCATTTTGGGGGGCACAGATACGCAGTATTTT. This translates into CASSSAILGGTDTQYF.

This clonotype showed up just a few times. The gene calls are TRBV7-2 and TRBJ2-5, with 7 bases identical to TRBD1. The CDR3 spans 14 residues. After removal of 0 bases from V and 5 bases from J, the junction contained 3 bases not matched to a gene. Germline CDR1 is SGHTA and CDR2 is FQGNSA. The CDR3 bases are TGTGCCAGCAGCTTAGCAACAGGGGCGGAGACCCAGTACTTC. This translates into CASSLATGAETQYF. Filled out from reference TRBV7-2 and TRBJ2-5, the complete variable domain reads GAGVSQSPSNKVTEKGKDVELRCDPISGHTALYWYRQSLGQGLEFLIYFQGNSAPDKSGLPSDRFSAERTGGSVSTLTIQRTQQEDSAVYLCASSLATGAETQYFGPGTRLLVL.

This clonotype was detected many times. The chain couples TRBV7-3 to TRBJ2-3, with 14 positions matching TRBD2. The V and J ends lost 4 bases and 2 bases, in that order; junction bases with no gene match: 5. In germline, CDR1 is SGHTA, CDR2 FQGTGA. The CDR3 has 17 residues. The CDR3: CASSWTSGGTYTDTQYF. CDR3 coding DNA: TGTGCCAGCAGCTGGACTAGCGGGGGGACCTACACAGATACGCAGTATTTT.

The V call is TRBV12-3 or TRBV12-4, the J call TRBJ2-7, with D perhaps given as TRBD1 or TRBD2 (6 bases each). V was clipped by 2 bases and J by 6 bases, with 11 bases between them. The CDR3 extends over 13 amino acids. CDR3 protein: CASSLFSGAEQYF. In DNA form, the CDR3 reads TGTGCCAGCAGTTTATTTTCGGGGGCCGAGCAGTACTTC.

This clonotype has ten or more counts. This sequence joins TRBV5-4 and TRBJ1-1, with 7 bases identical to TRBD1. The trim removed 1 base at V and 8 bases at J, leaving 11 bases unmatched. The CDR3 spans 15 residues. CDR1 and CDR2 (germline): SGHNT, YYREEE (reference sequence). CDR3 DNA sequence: TGTGCCAGCAGCTTGTCTTGGACAGGTCCTAGAGAAGCTTTCTTT. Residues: CASSLSWTGPREAFF.

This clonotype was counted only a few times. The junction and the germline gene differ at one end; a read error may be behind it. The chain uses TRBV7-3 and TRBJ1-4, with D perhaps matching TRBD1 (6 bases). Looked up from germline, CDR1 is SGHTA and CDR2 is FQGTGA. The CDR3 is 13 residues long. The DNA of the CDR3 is TGTGCCAGCAGTTGGGGGCCTAACGAAAAACTGTTTTTT. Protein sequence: CASSWGPNEKLFF.

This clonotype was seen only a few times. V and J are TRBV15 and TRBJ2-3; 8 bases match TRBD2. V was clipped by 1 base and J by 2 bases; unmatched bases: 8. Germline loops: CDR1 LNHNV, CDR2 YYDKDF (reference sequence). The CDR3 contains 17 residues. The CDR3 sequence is CATSRVRGGRPTDTQYF. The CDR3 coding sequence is TGTGCCACCAGCAGAGTACGGGGGGGACGTCCCACAGATACGCAGTATTTT.

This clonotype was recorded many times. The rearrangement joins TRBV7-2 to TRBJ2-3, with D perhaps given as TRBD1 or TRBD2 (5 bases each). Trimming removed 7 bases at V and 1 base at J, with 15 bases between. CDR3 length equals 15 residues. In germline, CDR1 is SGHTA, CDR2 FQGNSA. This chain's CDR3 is CASTEVGARTDTQYF. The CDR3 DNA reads TGTGCCAGCACTGAGGTCGGGGCCCGCACAGATACGCAGTATTTT.

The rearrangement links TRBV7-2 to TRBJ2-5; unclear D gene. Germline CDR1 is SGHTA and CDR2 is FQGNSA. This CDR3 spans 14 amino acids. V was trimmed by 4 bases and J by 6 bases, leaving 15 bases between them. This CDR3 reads CASSSGQGSKTQYF. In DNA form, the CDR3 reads TGTGCCAGCAGCTCTGGCCAAGGATCCAAGACCCAGTACTTC.

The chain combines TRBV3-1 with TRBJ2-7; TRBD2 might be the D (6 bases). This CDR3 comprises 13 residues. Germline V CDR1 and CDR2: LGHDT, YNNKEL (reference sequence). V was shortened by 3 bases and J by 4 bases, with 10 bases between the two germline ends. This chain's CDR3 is CASSQGGGYEQYV. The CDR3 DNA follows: TGTGCCAGCAGCCAGGGGGGTGGATACGAGCAGTACGTC.

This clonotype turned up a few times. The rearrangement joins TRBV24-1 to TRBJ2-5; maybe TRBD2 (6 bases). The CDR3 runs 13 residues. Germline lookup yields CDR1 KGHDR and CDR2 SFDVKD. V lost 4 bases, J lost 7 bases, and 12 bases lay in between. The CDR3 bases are TGTGCCACCAGTGACGTCAAAGCGGGGACCCAGTACTTC. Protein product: CATSDVKAGTQYF.